This TCR beta chain was profiled in a study of technical replicates of blood from a handful of donors. The CDR3 is 15 residues long. V lost 0 bases and J lost 6; bases outside the gene matches: 2. Per the germline V gene, CDR1 is SGHRS and CDR2 is YFSETQ. The method was immunoSEQ multiplex PCR; TCRdb's version includes in-frame clones alone and lacks a portion of them. The table records tens of thousands of clones, around 97% of them present only once. The TCR was taken from a human donor in good health. The sequenced material came from T cells isolated from PBMCs. This chain uses TRBV5-1 with TRBJ2-2; 10 bases agree with TRBD1. CDR3: CASSLAGQGAGELFF. The CDR3 nucleotides are TGCGCCAGCAGCTTGGCTGGACAGGGGGCCGGGGAGCTGTTTTTT.